The TCR beta chain under discussion was sequenced for a study of blood T cell repertoires in COVID-19. Across the whole study: Collection of acute and convalescent COVID-19 samples took place in the United States, Italy and Spain.

The V end lost 4 bases, the J end lost 1 base, and 8 bases lay between the germline ends. The CDR3 has 13 amino acids. Germline CDR1 SGHAT, CDR2 FQNNGV. Original handling: Scientists estimated how many nucleated cells there were by amplifying reference gene primers. The data were produced by immunoSEQ multiplex PCR, yet TCRdb's version contains in-frame clones alone and is incomplete. V and J calls and clone size are those listed in that table; D and trimming were worked out from the DNA. The table has fewer than 300,000 clones, around 87% seen once. This sequence was found in a woman between 50 and 59 years old with acute or convalescent COVID-19. Sequenced material: peripheral blood. The chain links TRBV11-2 to TRBJ2-7; a possible D gene is TRBD1 (6 bases). CDR3 region: CASSWDKSYEQYF. The CDR3 DNA reads as TGTGCCAGCAGCTGGGACAAATCCTACGAGCAGTACTTC. The full variable domain, its missing parts supplied by reference TRBV11-2 and TRBJ2-7, is EAGVAQSPRYKIIEKRQSVAFWCNPISGHATLYWYQQILGQGPKLLIQFQNNGVVDDSQLPKDRFSAERLKGVDSTLKIQPAKLEDSAVYLCASSWDKSYEQYFGPGTRLTVT.